There are many counts of the clone carrying this TCR beta chain. What it recognizes is unknown. The ends lost 3 bases at V and 8 bases at J; junction bases unmatched: 6. The length of the CDR3 is 13 residues. Germline V gene data show CDR1 as MDHEN and CDR2 as SYDVKM. This sample is drawn from a study of T cells in Graves' hyperthyroidism and ophthalmopathy. About the study: Peripheral blood was secured at the point of initial diagnosis, before any treatment.

Uncontrolled infection, other autoimmune disease, pregnancy or lactation led to exclusion. Amplification yielded TCR beta CDR3 regions, with RNA transcripts as the source. TCR CDR3 regions were first amplified by RT-PCR with HTBI primers. TCRdb reprocessed the multiplex PCR reads with MiXCR, giving one entry per CDR3 protein. Among under 400,000 distinct CDR3 sequences listed, around 20% were seen once. Points from the study as a whole: The model's output predicted ophthalmopathy at a median of about 6.5 months prior to onset.

This chain links TRBV28 with TRBJ1-2; 7 bases map to TRBD1. The sample was blood. The sequence came from a woman aged 45-65 years with Graves' hyperthyroidism. CDR3 nucleotides: TGTGCCAGCAGTTTTAAGGGGGCTAAAGGCTACACCTTC. Amino acid sequence: CASSFKGAKGYTF.